What follows are 3 T cell receptor beta chains derived from one specimen sequenced in a study of cytomegalovirus exposure and HLA in healthy donors. PCR involved 60 Vbeta and 13 Jbeta primers. Method: immunoSEQ multiplex PCR; TCRdb's copy keeps in-frame clones and lacks some. The table records approximately 150,000 clones, approximately 80% of them present only once. Sequenced material: PBMCs. Every receptor here comes from a woman in her thirties or forties in good health and CMV-seronegative.

The chain has TRBV7-3 and TRBJ2-1; D gene uncertain. From germline, CDR1 is SGHTA and CDR2 FQGTGA. There are 15 residues in the CDR3. V lost 0 bases to trimming and J lost 4 bases, with 10 bases between them. CDR3 DNA: TGTGCCAGCAGCTTAACGCCAGGTATTTACAATGAGCAGTTCTTC. It specifies CASSLTPGIYNEQFF.

This rearrangement joins TRBV7-2 to TRBJ1-1; D not resolved. The CDR3 loop spans 13 amino acids. Trimming removed 1 base at V and 6 bases at J, with 9 bases between. Germline CDR1 and CDR2: SGHTA and FQGNSA. The DNA for the CDR3 is TGTGCCAGCAGCTTAGGAGGTATCGCTGAAGCTTTCTTT. Translating it yields CASSLGGIAEAFF. The complete variable domain, with remaining parts taken from reference TRBV7-2 and TRBJ1-1, reads GAGVSQSPSNKVTEKGKDVELRCDPISGHTALYWYRQSLGQGLEFLIYFQGNSAPDKSGLPSDRFSAERTGGSVSTLTIQRTQQEDSAVYLCASSLGGIAEAFFGQGTRLTVV.

The chain carries TRBV5-4 and TRBJ2-7; no clear D gene. CDR3 size: 15 residues. The ends were cut back, 4 bases at V and 2 bases at J, with 16 bases in the middle. The germline gives CDR1 SGHNT, CDR2 YYREEE (reference sequence). Written as DNA, the CDR3 is TGTGCCAGCAGCGCCGACCTGACAAAAACCTACGAGCAGTACTTC. Its protein product is CASSADLTKTYEQYF.